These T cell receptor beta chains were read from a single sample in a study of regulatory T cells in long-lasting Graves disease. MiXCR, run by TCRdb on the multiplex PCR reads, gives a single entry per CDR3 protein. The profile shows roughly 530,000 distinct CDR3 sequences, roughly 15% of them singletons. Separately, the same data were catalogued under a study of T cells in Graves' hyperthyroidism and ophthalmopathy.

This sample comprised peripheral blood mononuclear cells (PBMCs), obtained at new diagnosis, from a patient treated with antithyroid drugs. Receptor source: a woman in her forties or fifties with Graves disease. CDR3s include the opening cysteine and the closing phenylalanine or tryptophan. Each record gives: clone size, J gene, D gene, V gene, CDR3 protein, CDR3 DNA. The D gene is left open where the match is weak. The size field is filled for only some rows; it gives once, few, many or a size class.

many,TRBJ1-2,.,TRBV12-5,CASGVDSRKYGYTF,TGTGCTAGTGGCGTGGACAGCCGAAAATATGGCTACACCTTC
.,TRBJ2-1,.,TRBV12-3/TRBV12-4,CASGRSGNEQFF,TGTGCCAGTGGTAGGAGCGGCAATGAGCAGTTCTTC
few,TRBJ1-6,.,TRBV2,CASSDGESSYNSPLHF,TGTGCCAGCAGTGATGGGGAGAGCTCCTATAATTCACCCCTCCACTTT
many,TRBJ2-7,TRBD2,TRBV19,CASSRSFSGGTYEQYF,TGTGCCAGTAGCCGCTCATTTAGCGGGGGGACTTACGAGCAGTACTTC
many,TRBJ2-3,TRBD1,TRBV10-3,CATTGGSTDTQYF,TGTGCCACGACAGGGGGGAGCACAGATACGCAGTATTTT
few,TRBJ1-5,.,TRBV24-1,CATSDAGVAQPQHF,TGTGCCACCAGTGATGCGGGGGTGGCTCAGCCCCAGCATTTT
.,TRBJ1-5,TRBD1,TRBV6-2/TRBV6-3,CASRLRDRGSEPGQPQHF,TGTGCCAGCCGACTGCGGGACAGAGGCTCAGAACCGGGTCAGCCCCAGCATTTT
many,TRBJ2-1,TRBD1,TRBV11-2,CASSLEGTGPYNEQFF,TGTGCCAGCAGCTTAGAAGGGACAGGACCCTACAATGAGCAGTTCTTC
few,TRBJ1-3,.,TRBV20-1,CSARKESSGNTIYF,TGCAGTGCTAGAAAGGAGAGCTCTGGAAACACCATATATTTT
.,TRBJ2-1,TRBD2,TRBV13,CASSSGLAGGQPFF,TGTGCCAGCAGCTCGGGACTAGCGGGGGGGCAGCCGTTCTTC
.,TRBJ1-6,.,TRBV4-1,CASSQERGDNSPLHF,TGCGCCAGCAGCCAAGAGAGGGGGGACAATTCACCCCTCCACTTT
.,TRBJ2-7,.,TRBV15,CATSREGYEQYF,TGTGCCACCAGCAGAGAAGGTTACGAGCAGTACTTC
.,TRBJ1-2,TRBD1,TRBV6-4,CASSDKTGEGYGYTF,TGTGCCAGCAGTGACAAGACAGGGGAAGGCTATGGCTACACCTTC
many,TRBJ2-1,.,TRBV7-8,CASSLRITSYNEQFF,TGTGCCAGCAGCTTAAGAATTACCTCCTACAATGAGCAGTTCTTC
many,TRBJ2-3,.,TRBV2,CASSVRSIADTQYF,TGTGCCAGCAGTGTAAGAAGTATTGCAGATACGCAGTATTTT
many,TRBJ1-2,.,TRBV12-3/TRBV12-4,CASTPGGRAPLDYGYTF,TGTGCCAGCACCCCCGGTGGGAGGGCACCCCTGGACTATGGCTACACCTTC
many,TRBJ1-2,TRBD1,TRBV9,CASSAQTGGSLNGYTF,TGTGCCAGCTCCGCCCAGACAGGGGGTTCGTTGAATGGCTACACCTTC
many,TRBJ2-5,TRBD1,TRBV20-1,CSARLDRGETQYF,TGCAGTGCTAGGCTCGACAGGGGTGAGACCCAGTACTTC
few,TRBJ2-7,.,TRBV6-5,CASSYDWGAGGYEQYF,TGTGCCAGCAGTTACGATTGGGGTGCAGGCGGATACGAGCAGTACTTC
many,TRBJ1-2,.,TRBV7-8,CASSHDGSYGYTF,TGTGCCAGCAGCCATGACGGAAGCTATGGCTACACCTTC
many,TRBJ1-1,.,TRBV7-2,CASSIRDDGTEAFF,TGTGCCAGCAGCATCCGGGACGACGGGACTGAAGCTTTCTTT
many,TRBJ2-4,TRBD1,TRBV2,CASSDRGPAKNIQYF,TGTGCCAGCAGTGACAGGGGGCCGGCCAAAAACATTCAGTACTTC
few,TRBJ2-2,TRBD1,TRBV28,CASSRTGVSGGELFF,TGTGCCAGCAGTCGGACAGGGGTTTCTGGCGGGGAGCTGTTTTTT
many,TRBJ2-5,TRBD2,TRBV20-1,CSAHRLAGGTQETQYF,TGCAGTGCCCATAGACTAGCGGGGGGCACTCAAGAGACCCAGTACTTC
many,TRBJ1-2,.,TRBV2,CASRRGPLEYGYTF,TGTGCCAGCAGGCGAGGACCGCTGGAATATGGCTACACCTTC
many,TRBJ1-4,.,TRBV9,CASSEHSATNEKLFF,TGTGCCAGCAGCGAGCACAGCGCAACTAATGAAAAACTGTTTTTT
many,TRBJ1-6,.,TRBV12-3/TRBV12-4,CASRYGQHNSPLHF,TGTGCCAGCAGATACGGACAGCATAATTCACCCCTCCACTTT
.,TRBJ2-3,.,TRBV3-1,CASSQGGRLSDTQYF,TGTGCCAGCAGCCAAGGAGGGCGACTATCCGATACGCAGTATTTT
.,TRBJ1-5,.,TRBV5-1,CASSPGLPQHF,TGCGCCAGCAGCCCGGGTTTGCCCCAGCATTTT
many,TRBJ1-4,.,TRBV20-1,CSARTGTGNEKLFF,TGCAGTGCTCGGACCGGGACGGGGAATGAAAAACTGTTTTTT
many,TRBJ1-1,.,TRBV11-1,CASSGTGTRATEAFF,TGTGCCAGCAGCGGTACCGGGACACGGGCGACTGAAGCTTTCTTT
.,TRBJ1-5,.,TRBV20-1,CSAGGLGNQPQHF,TGCAGTGCTGGGGGCCTCGGCAATCAGCCCCAGCATTTT
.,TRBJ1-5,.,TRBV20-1,CSASPSRAGNQPQHF,TGCAGTGCTAGCCCGTCGAGGGCAGGGAATCAGCCCCAGCATTTT
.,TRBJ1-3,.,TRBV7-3,CASSLMGSGNTIYF,TGTGCCAGCAGCTTAATGGGCTCTGGAAACACCATATATTTT
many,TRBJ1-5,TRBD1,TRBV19,CASSSHRDRANRNQPQHF,TGTGCCAGTAGTAGCCACCGGGACAGGGCGAATCGCAATCAGCCCCAGCATTTT
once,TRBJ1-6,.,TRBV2,CASMGGNLGSPLHF,TGTGCCAGCATGGGGGGGAATTTGGGTTCACCCCTCCACTTT
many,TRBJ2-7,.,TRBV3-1,CASSHPSQGWYF,TGTGCCAGCAGCCACCCCTCACAAGGGTGGTACTTC
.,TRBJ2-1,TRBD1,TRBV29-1,CSVEQGASEQFF,TGCAGCGTTGAGCAGGGGGCGAGTGAGCAGTTCTTC